Listed here are 22 T cell receptor beta chains from one sample, sequenced in a study of cytotoxic CD8 clonotypes in ibrutinib-treated CLL. Method: immunoSEQ multiplex PCR; TCRdb's copy keeps in-frame clones and lacks some. There are around 42,000 clones in the sample; under 80% occur only once, and about 22% lies in the top ten. This specimen consisted of PBMCs, obtained after 24 months of ibrutinib treatment. These receptors came from a human donor with chronic lymphocytic leukemia.

The V and J genes are TRBV28 and TRBJ2-7, with 10 bases fitting TRBD2. Per germline, CDR1 MDHEN and CDR2 SYDVKM. The CDR3 runs 15 residues. J gave up 5 bases and V 5 bases, and 9 bases lay outside the gene matches. The CDR3 here is CASSSLAGVFHEQYF. DNA for the CDR3: TGTGCCAGCAGTAGTCTAGCGGGAGTGTTCCACGAGCAGTACTTC.

V and J are TRBV27 and TRBJ1-5; TRBD1 matches at 7 bases. The CDR3 has 16 residues. Unmatched junction bases numbered 17, after V lost 6 bases and J lost 9 bases. The germline CDR1 and CDR2 sequences are MNHEY and SMNVEV (reference sequence). CDR3: CASRAPGTASGGPQHF. The CDR3 DNA reads TGTGCCAGCAGGGCCCCCGGGACAGCCAGCGGGGGGCCCCAGCATTTT.

The sample holds a few counts of this clone. The chain links TRBV30 to TRBJ1-2; 8 positions agree with TRBD1. With V trimmed by 1 base and J by 8 bases, 6 bases remained unmatched. The germline CDR1 and CDR2 sequences are GTSNPN and SVGIG (reference sequence). This CDR3 has 13 amino acids. The CDR3 here is CAWSATGAEGYTF. CDR3 nucleotide sequence: TGTGCCTGGAGTGCGACAGGGGCGGAGGGCTACACCTTC.

This clone was counted a few times. The chain recombines TRBV19 with TRBJ2-1; 8 nucleotides match TRBD2. V was pared by 4 bases and J by 9 bases, with 5 bases of the junction left unmatched. This CDR3 comprises 13 residues. The germline CDR1 and CDR2 sequences are LNHDA and SQIVND (reference sequence). CDR3 in amino acids: CASSTGLVGEQFF. The CDR3 DNA is TGTGCCAGTAGTACGGGACTAGTGGGTGAGCAGTTCTTC.

V and J are TRBV29-1 and TRBJ2-1, with 8 bases fitting TRBD2. The CDR3 is 14 amino acids. The trim removed 7 bases at V and 3 bases at J, leaving 8 bases unmatched. The V gene's germline CDR1 is SQVTM and CDR2 ANQGSEA. CDR3 sequence (DNA): TGCAGCGCTGATACTAGCGGCCTCTACAATGAGCAGTTCTTC. Residues: CSADTSGLYNEQFF.

The chain recombines TRBV7-8 with TRBJ1-1, with D possibly TRBD1 on 6 matching bases. The CDR3 length is 15 residues. Between the trimmed V and J ends, which lost 4 bases and 0 bases, there was a span of 12 bases. Germline V gene sequence: CDR1 SGHVS, CDR2 FQNEAQ. CDR3 DNA sequence: TGTGCCAGCAGCTACGTGGGGGCGATGAACACTGAAGCTTTCTTT. Translated: CASSYVGAMNTEAFF.

This clone was detected a few times. This chain uses TRBV18 with TRBJ2-7; 8 nucleotides match TRBD1. The CDR3 extends over 16 amino acids. After removal of 0 bases from V and 5 bases from J, the junction contained 9 bases not matched to a gene. Germline V gene sequence: CDR1 KGHSH, CDR2 LQKENI. CDR3 DNA sequence: TGTGCCAGCTCACCACCGGCGACAGGGGCCTCTCACGAGCAGTACTTC. As protein: CASSPPATGASHEQYF.

This rearrangement joins TRBV5-5 to TRBJ1-2; TRBD1 might be the D (5 bases). This CDR3 has 17 amino acids. Deletions cut 2 bases from V and 0 bases from J, with 17 bases between. Germline loops: CDR1 SGHKS, CDR2 YYEKEE (reference sequence). This CDR3 reads CASSFPNRSLANYGYTF. The CDR3 DNA follows: TGTGCCAGCAGCTTCCCCAACAGGTCCCTAGCTAACTATGGCTACACCTTC. The whole variable domain, remainder taken from reference TRBV5-5 and TRBJ1-2, is DAGVTQSPTHLIKTRGQQVTLRCSPISGHKSVSWYQQVLGQGPQFIFQYYEKEERGRGNFPDRFSARQFPNYSSELNVNALLLGDSALYLCASSFPNRSLANYGYTFGSGTRLTVV.

V usage is TRBV30 and J usage is TRBJ2-5; D possibly corresponds to TRBD2 (6 bases). This CDR3 has 13 residues. Germline V gene sequence: CDR1 GTSNPN, CDR2 SVGIG (reference sequence). V gave up 4 bases and J gave up 5 bases, with 14 bases separating them. The CDR3 DNA reads TGTGCCTGGACCGGGACTGGCAAGGAGACCCAGTACTTC. Its protein product is CAWTGTGKETQYF.

The V and J genes are TRBV11-2 and TRBJ2-7; a possible D gene is TRBD2 (6 bases). The germline V gene encodes CDR1 SGHAT and CDR2 FQNNGV. CDR3 length: 14 residues. V was shortened by 5 bases and J by 0 bases, with 11 bases between the two germline ends. The CDR3 is CASSLFGSSYEQYF. The DNA for the CDR3 is TGTGCCAGCAGCCTTTTCGGGAGCTCCTACGAGCAGTACTTC.

V is TRBV5-1 and J is TRBJ2-1; 10 bases agree with TRBD2. The V and J ends lost 5 bases and 7 bases, in that order; junction bases with no gene match: 6. Looked up from germline, CDR1 is SGHRS and CDR2 is YFSETQ. This CDR3 contains 14 residues. CDR3 sequence: CASRAGGPGNEQFF. The CDR3 DNA follows: TGCGCCAGCAGAGCGGGAGGGCCGGGGAATGAGCAGTTCTTC.

The sample holds many counts of this clone. The genes are TRBV29-1 and TRBJ1-2; D is unresolved. Per the germline V gene, CDR1 is SQVTM and CDR2 is ANQGSEA. The CDR3 sequence is 13 residues long. V dropped 6 bases and J dropped 0 bases, with 11 bases sitting between them. CDR3 amino acids: CSVITQTNYGYTF. DNA for the CDR3: TGCAGCGTAATTACACAGACTAACTATGGCTACACCTTC.

The chain is built from TRBV4-2 and TRBJ1-2; TRBD1 is a possible D gene (5 bases). Germline V gene sequence: CDR1 LGHNA, CDR2 YNFKEQ. The CDR3 runs 15 residues. Between the trimmed V and J ends, which lost 0 bases and 8 bases, there was a span of 16 bases. The CDR3 DNA is TGTGCCAGCAGCCAAGACAATGGCCAGGGTTACGGCTACACCTTC. It encodes CASSQDNGQGYGYTF.

This chain uses TRBV19 with TRBJ1-2; D uncertain. This CDR3 contains 16 residues. CDR1 is LNHDA and CDR2 is SQIVND in the germline V gene (reference sequence). V gave up 6 bases and J gave up 3 bases, with 20 bases separating them. CDR3 coding DNA: TGTGCCAGTAGCCCCGGACTCCTTAAGAGGGACTATGGCTACACCTTC. Protein sequence: CASSPGLLKRDYGYTF.

The chain couples TRBV5-1 to TRBJ2-2; D call uncertain. CDR1 SGHRS and CDR2 YFSETQ come from the germline V gene. The V end was cut by 7 bases, the J end by 2 bases, with 9 bases between. The CDR3 is made up of 13 amino acids. CDR3 sequence: CASADINTGELFF. CDR3 in DNA: TGCGCCAGCGCCGACATTAACACCGGGGAGCTGTTTTTT. The whole variable domain, remainder taken from reference TRBV5-1 and TRBJ2-2, is KAGVTQTPRYLIKTRGQQVTLSCSPISGHRSVSWYQQTPGQGLQFLFEYFSETQRNKGNFPGRFSGRQFSNSRSEMNVSTLELGDSALYLCASADINTGELFFGEGSRLTVL.

This chain links TRBV7-9 with TRBJ2-2; D is unclear. With 3 bases removed from V and 5 bases from J, the gap between germline ends came to 7 bases. The CDR3 covers 13 residues. Germline loops: CDR1 SEHNR, CDR2 FQNEAQ (reference sequence). CDR3 nucleotides: TGTGCCAGCAGCTTTTTAGAGACCGGGGAGCTGTTTTTT. This translates into CASSFLETGELFF.

This chain joins TRBV11-2 and TRBJ1-2; unclear D gene. This CDR3 is 13 amino acids long. The V and J ends lost 2 bases and 0 bases respectively, with 4 bases between them. Per the germline V gene, CDR1 is SGHAT and CDR2 is FQNNGV. The CDR3 DNA sequence: TGTGCCAGCAGCTTAACAACTAACTATGGCTACACCTTC. Amino acids: CASSLTTNYGYTF.

The chain has TRBV4-1 and TRBJ2-3, with TRBD2 matching over 10 bases. The germline V gene encodes CDR1 MGHRA and CDR2 YSYEKL. The CDR3 loop spans 15 amino acids. V dropped 2 bases and J dropped 10; count of bases not matched to a gene: 9. The CDR3 coding sequence is TGCGCCAGCAGCCAACCAGCGGGGGGGCTAATAGCGCAGTATTTT. This encodes CASSQPAGGLIAQYF.

This clone occurred a few times. CDR3 sequence (DNA): TGTGCCTGGAGTGTACCTCGCGGGAGCTACGAGCAGTACTTC. Its translation is CAWSVPRGSYEQYF. V is TRBV30 and J is TRBJ2-7, with 7 bases fitting TRBD2. With 0 bases clipped from V and 3 bases from J, the junction kept 5 bases outside the gene matches. This CDR3 region has 14 residues. Germline V gene lookup returns CDR1 GTSNPN and CDR2 SVGIG (reference sequence).

This clone occurred once. The chain combines TRBV18 with TRBJ1-5; no reliable D call. Germline V gives CDR1 KGHSH, CDR2 LQKENI. With 3 bases removed from V and 6 bases from J, the gap between germline ends came to 9 bases. The CDR3 sequence is 13 residues long. CDR3 DNA: TGTGCCAGCTCACCGGCGGGTGGTCAGCCCCAGCATTTT. Translated: CASSPAGGQPQHF.

The CDR3 DNA is TGTGCCAGCAGCTTAGCGCTGAACACTGAAGCTTTCTTT. This codes for CASSLALNTEAFF. V gene TRBV7-9 combines with J gene TRBJ1-1, with unresolved D. Trimming stripped 0 bases from V and 0 bases from J, with 2 bases between. Germline V gene data show CDR1 as SEHNR and CDR2 as FQNEAQ (reference sequence). CDR3 size: 13 residues.

The chain couples TRBV9 to TRBJ2-3, with 12 nucleotides matching TRBD2. Per the germline V gene, CDR1 is SGDLS and CDR2 is YYNGEE. This CDR3 region has 17 residues. V shed 0 bases and J 4 bases; nucleotides not matched to a gene: 6. CDR3 coding DNA: TGTGCCAGCAGCGTAGAGAGGGCTAGCGGGAGGGCAGATACGCAGTATTTT. Translation gives CASSVERASGRADTQYF.